The 29 T cell receptor beta chains listed next were all sequenced from one sample in a study of spatial heterogeneity in lung cancer. Study findings and constraints: Counts of expanded intratumoral alpha and beta TCRs tracked tumor mutation counts.

No cognate antigen is known for these TCRs. This sample's time point: sample taken at primary tumor resection. TCRdb called the 5' RACE reads again in MiXCR, with one record for every CDR3 protein. The top ten clones hold 21% of a sample with some 96,000 distinct CDR3 sequences, about 4.4% of them seen once. The sequencing here drew on lung tumor tissue, taken at surgery. These receptor sequences come from a male donor with early-stage non-small cell lung cancer.

The chain couples TRBV11-2 to TRBJ1-1; the D is unclear. The CDR3 consists of 12 residues. Germline loops: CDR1 SGHAT, CDR2 FQNNGV. Trimming removed 5 bases at V and 5 bases at J, with 9 bases between. The chain's CDR3 is CASSADKTEAFF. The CDR3 nucleotides read TGTGCCAGCAGCGCAGACAAAACTGAAGCTTTCTTT.

V usage is TRBV28 and J usage is TRBJ2-3; D is undetermined. Germline V CDR1 and CDR2: MDHEN, SYDVKM. The CDR3 consists of 13 residues. The V end was cut by 5 bases, the J end by 7 bases, with 13 bases between. The CDR3 loop reads CASSRPVVYTQYF. Here the CDR3 DNA reads TGTGCCAGCAGTCGACCCGTCGTTTATACGCAGTATTTT.

This clonotype was found a few times. The chain has TRBV27 and TRBJ2-7; 8 bases are shared with TRBD1. V dropped 2 bases and J dropped 5; count of bases not matched to a gene: 5. The CDR3 loop spans 14 amino acids. Germline CDR1 MNHEY, CDR2 SMNVEV (reference sequence). The CDR3 DNA reads TGTGCCAGCAGTTTACAGGCCAGGGGGCACGAGCAGTACTTC. This encodes CASSLQARGHEQYF.

The chain joins TRBV5-1 to TRBJ1-1; no clear D. V was clipped by 4 bases and J by 4 bases, with 14 bases between them. The CDR3 runs 14 residues. Germline loops: CDR1 SGHRS, CDR2 YFSETQ. CDR3 in amino acids: CASSPNRGSTEAFF. The CDR3 nucleotides read TGCGCCAGCAGCCCGAACCGGGGTTCCACTGAAGCTTTCTTT.

The J gene is TRBJ1-1, the V gene TRBV7-9; D is undetermined. Germline assignment: CDR1 SEHNR and CDR2 FQNEAQ (reference sequence). Trimming took 4 bases from V and 4 from J, leaving 10 bases between them. The CDR3 contains 13 residues. The CDR3 sequence: CASSYSAVTEAFF. CDR3 DNA sequence: TGTGCCAGCAGCTATAGCGCGGTCACTGAAGCTTTCTTT.

This clonotype has ten or more counts. This chain uses TRBV11-2 with TRBJ2-2; no definite D call. The CDR3 contains 13 residues. V was clipped by 6 bases and J by 2 bases, with 7 bases between them. Germline CDR1 SGHAT, CDR2 FQNNGV. The CDR3 loop is CASRPRNTGELFF. CDR3 DNA: TGTGCCAGCAGACCGAGAAACACCGGGGAGCTGTTTTTT.

V usage is TRBV6-5 and J usage is TRBJ1-4, with D possibly matching TRBD1 (6 bases). Germline CDR1 reads MNHEY; CDR2 reads SVGAGI. CDR3 length: 15 amino acids. Trimming removed 3 bases at V and 7 bases at J, with 15 bases between. This chain's CDR3 is CASSYLKQGGEKLFF. CDR3 coding DNA: TGTGCCAGCAGTTATCTTAAACAGGGAGGTGAAAAACTGTTTTTT.

The sample holds many counts of this clonotype. The genes are TRBV7-8 and TRBJ1-4; weak D call: TRBD1 (6 bases). V was shortened by 5 bases and J by 4 bases, with 11 bases between the two germline ends. CDR1 is SGHVS, CDR2 FQNEAQ, per germline. This CDR3 has 14 amino acids. In DNA form, the CDR3 reads TGTGCCAGCAGCCACGACAGGAGTAATGAAAAACTGTTTTTT. This gives the protein CASSHDRSNEKLFF.

This clonotype was detected a few times. DNA of the CDR3: TGTGCCAGCAGCCCCCCCGGGACCCCAGATACGCAGTATTTT. Encoded protein: CASSPPGTPDTQYF. V usage is TRBV7-2 and J usage is TRBJ2-3, with D perhaps TRBD1 or TRBD2 (5 bases each). Looked up from germline, CDR1 is SGHTA and CDR2 is FQGNSA. The length of the CDR3 is 14 residues. V lost 5 bases, J lost 4 bases, and 13 bases lay in between.

This clonotype was detected many times. The chain couples TRBV11-2 to TRBJ2-1; D may be TRBD1 (6 bases). The germline V gene has CDR1 SGHAT and CDR2 FQNNGV. This CDR3 has 16 amino acids. V lost 5 bases and J lost 2, with 16 bases in between. CDR3 region: CASSQWQGRTYNEQFF. CDR3 DNA: TGTGCCAGCAGCCAGTGGCAGGGGCGAACCTACAATGAGCAGTTCTTC.

This clonotype was seen repeatedly, ten times or more. The chain joins TRBV7-2 to TRBJ2-2, with TRBD1 identical over 7 bases. With V trimmed by 5 bases and J by 4 bases, 10 bases remained unmatched. The CDR3 sequence is 16 residues long. Germline V gene data show CDR1 as SGHTA and CDR2 as FQGNSA. CDR3 in DNA: TGTGCCAGCAGCCAAGGAAGGACAGGAGCCACCGGGGAGCTGTTTTTT. Protein: CASSQGRTGATGELFF.

This clonotype was seen only a few times. J is TRBJ2-4 and V is TRBV6-5; 10 nucleotides match TRBD1. With 6 bases clipped from V and 7 bases from J, the junction kept 3 bases outside the gene matches. Germline lookup yields CDR1 MNHEY and CDR2 SVGAGI. This CDR3 comprises 13 residues. CDR3 amino acids: CASRGTGVNIQYF. The CDR3 DNA reads as TGTGCCAGCAGGGGGACAGGGGTGAACATTCAGTACTTC.

This clonotype was detected many times. The V and J genes are TRBV10-1 and TRBJ2-7, with D perhaps TRBD1 or TRBD2 (6 bases each). Per the germline V gene, CDR1 is WNHNN and CDR2 is SYGVQD (reference sequence). The CDR3 runs to 14 residues. V was cut by 3 bases and J by 5 bases, with 14 bases left in between. DNA for the CDR3: TGCGCCAGCAGTGATCGGAACAGGGAGGACGAGCAGTACTTC. Protein: CASSDRNREDEQYF.

This clonotype was observed at least ten times. The chain has TRBV4-2 and TRBJ2-3, with 9 bases identical to TRBD2. V was clipped by 3 bases and J by 0 bases; unmatched bases: 7. Germline CDR1 and CDR2: LGHNA and YNFKEQ. This CDR3 region has 17 residues. The CDR3 spells CASSQGLAGSSTDTQYF. In DNA, the CDR3 is TGTGCCAGCAGCCAGGGGCTAGCGGGATCAAGCACAGATACGCAGTATTTT.

This clonotype was observed at least ten times. The chain recombines TRBV7-2 with TRBJ2-3, with 9 bases fitting TRBD2. Looked up from germline, CDR1 is SGHTA and CDR2 is FQGNSA. There are 17 residues in the CDR3. After removal of 2 bases from V and 0 bases from J, the junction contained 6 bases not matched to a gene. DNA for the CDR3: TGTGCCAGCAGCTTATCGGCGGGAGGGGCTAGCACAGATACGCAGTATTTT. Protein sequence: CASSLSAGGASTDTQYF.

Comment on this clonotype: This may stem from a read error, because a much larger clone lies one nucleotide away. The chain joins TRBV4-1 to TRBJ1-5, with a tentative D call TRBD1 (5 bases). This CDR3 has 15 amino acids. Germline V lookup: CDR1 MGHRA, CDR2 YSYEKL. This CDR3 reads CACSQDWGRHQPQHF. CDR3 sequence (DNA): TGCGCCTGCAGCCAAGATTGGGGCAGACATCAGCCCCAGCATTTT.

There are many counts of this clonotype. The chain joins TRBV5-1 to TRBJ2-3, with TRBD2 matching over 8 bases. Losses at the gene ends were 0 bases for V and 6 bases for J; bases not matched to a gene: 6. Germline lookup yields CDR1 SGHRS and CDR2 YFSETQ. This CDR3 contains 15 residues. CDR3 protein: CASSLESGSIDTQYF. In nucleotides, the CDR3 is TGCGCCAGCAGCTTGGAGAGCGGGAGCATCGATACGCAGTATTTT.

This clonotype was detected only a few times. The chain has TRBV4-1 and TRBJ2-1, with TRBD1 matching 8 bases. The CDR3 has 15 residues. Germline trimming cut 1 base from V and 4 bases from J; bases unmatched to any gene: 3. CDR1 is MGHRA and CDR2 is YSYEKL in the germline V gene. CDR3 residues: CASSQGTGKYNEQFF. CDR3 nucleotides: TGCGCCAGCAGCCAAGGGACAGGGAAATACAATGAGCAGTTCTTC.

This clonotype was found many times. The V gene is TRBV2, the J gene TRBJ1-1, with D unclear. Germline lookup yields CDR1 SNHLY and CDR2 FYNNEI. V dropped 6 bases and J dropped 4 bases, with 15 bases sitting between them. The CDR3 loop spans 14 amino acids. CDR3 residues: CASSQLGPSTEAFF. CDR3 in DNA: TGTGCCAGCAGCCAGCTGGGCCCTAGCACTGAAGCTTTCTTT.

In its sample, this clonotype was seen many times. The chain has TRBV4-1 and TRBJ2-1, with TRBD2 identical over 8 bases. The CDR3 is made up of 15 amino acids. Germline CDR1 and CDR2: MGHRA and YSYEKL. Trimming at V came to 1 base and at J to 3 bases, leaving 2 bases not matched to a gene. In nucleotides, the CDR3 is TGCGCCAGCAGCCAAGGACTAGCGATCTACAATGAGCAGTTCTTC. This encodes CASSQGLAIYNEQFF.

This chain joins TRBV5-1 and TRBJ2-3; D gene uncertain. There are 14 residues in the CDR3. The V gene lost 2 bases and the J gene lost 2 bases, with 9 bases spanning the gap. CDR1 SGHRS and CDR2 YFSETQ come from the germline V gene. CDR3 sequence reads: CASSFRVSTDTQYF. The CDR3 nucleotides are TGCGCCAGCAGCTTTCGGGTGTCCACAGATACGCAGTATTTT.

The CDR3 spells CASSQVLGGETQYF. The CDR3, as DNA: TGTGCCAGCAGCCAAGTCCTGGGGGGCGAGACCCAGTACTTC. The rearrangement uses TRBV14 and TRBJ2-5, with D perhaps assigned TRBD1 or TRBD2 (6 bases each). In germline, CDR1 is SGHDN, CDR2 FVKESK. The ends were cut back, 1 base at V and 5 bases at J, with 11 bases in the middle. The CDR3 totals 14 residues.

This clonotype was recorded many times. The V gene is TRBV10-2, the J gene TRBJ2-1; tentatively, D is TRBD2 (6 bases). Deletions cut 5 bases from V and 7 bases from J, with 9 bases between. The V gene's germline CDR1 is WSHSY and CDR2 SAAADI. CDR3 length: 12 residues. CDR3 sequence (DNA): TGCGCCAGCAGTTGGGACTTTAATGAGCAGTTCTTC. It is translated as CASSWDFNEQFF.

This clonotype came up many times. The V and J genes are TRBV18 and TRBJ1-1, with 10 bases identical to TRBD1. Germline V gene sequence: CDR1 KGHSH, CDR2 LQKENI. Trimming removed 4 bases from V and 4 bases from J; junction bases left unmatched: 6. The CDR3 runs 15 residues. CDR3 amino acids: CASSLGQGSLTEAFF. The CDR3 nucleotides are TGTGCCAGCTCACTGGGACAGGGGTCCCTCACTGAAGCTTTCTTT.

Only a few counts were recorded for this clonotype. The chain links TRBV28 to TRBJ1-5, with 8 bases matching TRBD1. The germline V gene encodes CDR1 MDHEN and CDR2 SYDVKM. This CDR3 spans 14 amino acids. V trimming: 4 bases; J trimming: 6 bases; junction bases outside the gene matches: 5. The CDR3 loop is CASSSTGVFQPQHF. For the CDR3, the DNA is TGTGCCAGCAGTTCGACAGGGGTTTTTCAGCCCCAGCATTTT.

There are many counts of this clonotype. The rearrangement uses TRBV7-9 and TRBJ1-6, with a weak D call TRBD1 (5 bases). The CDR3 has 12 amino acids. The germline V gene has CDR1 SEHNR and CDR2 FQNEAQ (reference sequence). With 5 bases removed from V and 7 bases from J, the gap between germline ends came to 6 bases. DNA of the CDR3: TGTGCCAGCAGCGACAGAAATTCACCCCTCCACTTT. Translated: CASSDRNSPLHF.

This clonotype was observed many times. The V call is TRBV2, the J call TRBJ2-6; the D is unclear. CDR3 length equals 15 residues. V was shortened by 6 bases and J by 1 base, with 10 bases between the two germline ends. CDR1 is SNHLY, CDR2 FYNNEI, per germline. The CDR3 DNA follows: TGTGCCAGCAGGGAGCTAGTTTCTGGGGCCAACGTCCTGACTTTC. It is translated as CASRELVSGANVLTF.

Many counts were recorded for this clonotype. The CDR3 loop is CASSYSMDSSYNSPLHF. DNA of the CDR3: TGTGCCAGCAGTTACTCAATGGACAGCTCCTATAATTCACCCCTCCACTTT. J is TRBJ1-6 and V is TRBV6-5; perhaps TRBD1 as D (6 bases). Germline-derived CDR1 and CDR2 are MNHEY and SVGAGI. The CDR3 contains 17 residues. V was clipped by 0 bases and J by 0 bases, with 9 bases between them.

The chain combines TRBV7-9 with TRBJ2-5; 7 bases line up with TRBD2. Germline V gives CDR1 SEHNR, CDR2 FQNEAQ (reference sequence). Germline trimming cut 5 bases from V and 5 bases from J; bases unmatched to any gene: 11. The CDR3 is 15 amino acids. The CDR3 nucleotides read TGTGCCAGCAGCGAAAGCGGGACCCCCTCGGAGACCCAGTACTTC. This encodes CASSESGTPSETQYF.